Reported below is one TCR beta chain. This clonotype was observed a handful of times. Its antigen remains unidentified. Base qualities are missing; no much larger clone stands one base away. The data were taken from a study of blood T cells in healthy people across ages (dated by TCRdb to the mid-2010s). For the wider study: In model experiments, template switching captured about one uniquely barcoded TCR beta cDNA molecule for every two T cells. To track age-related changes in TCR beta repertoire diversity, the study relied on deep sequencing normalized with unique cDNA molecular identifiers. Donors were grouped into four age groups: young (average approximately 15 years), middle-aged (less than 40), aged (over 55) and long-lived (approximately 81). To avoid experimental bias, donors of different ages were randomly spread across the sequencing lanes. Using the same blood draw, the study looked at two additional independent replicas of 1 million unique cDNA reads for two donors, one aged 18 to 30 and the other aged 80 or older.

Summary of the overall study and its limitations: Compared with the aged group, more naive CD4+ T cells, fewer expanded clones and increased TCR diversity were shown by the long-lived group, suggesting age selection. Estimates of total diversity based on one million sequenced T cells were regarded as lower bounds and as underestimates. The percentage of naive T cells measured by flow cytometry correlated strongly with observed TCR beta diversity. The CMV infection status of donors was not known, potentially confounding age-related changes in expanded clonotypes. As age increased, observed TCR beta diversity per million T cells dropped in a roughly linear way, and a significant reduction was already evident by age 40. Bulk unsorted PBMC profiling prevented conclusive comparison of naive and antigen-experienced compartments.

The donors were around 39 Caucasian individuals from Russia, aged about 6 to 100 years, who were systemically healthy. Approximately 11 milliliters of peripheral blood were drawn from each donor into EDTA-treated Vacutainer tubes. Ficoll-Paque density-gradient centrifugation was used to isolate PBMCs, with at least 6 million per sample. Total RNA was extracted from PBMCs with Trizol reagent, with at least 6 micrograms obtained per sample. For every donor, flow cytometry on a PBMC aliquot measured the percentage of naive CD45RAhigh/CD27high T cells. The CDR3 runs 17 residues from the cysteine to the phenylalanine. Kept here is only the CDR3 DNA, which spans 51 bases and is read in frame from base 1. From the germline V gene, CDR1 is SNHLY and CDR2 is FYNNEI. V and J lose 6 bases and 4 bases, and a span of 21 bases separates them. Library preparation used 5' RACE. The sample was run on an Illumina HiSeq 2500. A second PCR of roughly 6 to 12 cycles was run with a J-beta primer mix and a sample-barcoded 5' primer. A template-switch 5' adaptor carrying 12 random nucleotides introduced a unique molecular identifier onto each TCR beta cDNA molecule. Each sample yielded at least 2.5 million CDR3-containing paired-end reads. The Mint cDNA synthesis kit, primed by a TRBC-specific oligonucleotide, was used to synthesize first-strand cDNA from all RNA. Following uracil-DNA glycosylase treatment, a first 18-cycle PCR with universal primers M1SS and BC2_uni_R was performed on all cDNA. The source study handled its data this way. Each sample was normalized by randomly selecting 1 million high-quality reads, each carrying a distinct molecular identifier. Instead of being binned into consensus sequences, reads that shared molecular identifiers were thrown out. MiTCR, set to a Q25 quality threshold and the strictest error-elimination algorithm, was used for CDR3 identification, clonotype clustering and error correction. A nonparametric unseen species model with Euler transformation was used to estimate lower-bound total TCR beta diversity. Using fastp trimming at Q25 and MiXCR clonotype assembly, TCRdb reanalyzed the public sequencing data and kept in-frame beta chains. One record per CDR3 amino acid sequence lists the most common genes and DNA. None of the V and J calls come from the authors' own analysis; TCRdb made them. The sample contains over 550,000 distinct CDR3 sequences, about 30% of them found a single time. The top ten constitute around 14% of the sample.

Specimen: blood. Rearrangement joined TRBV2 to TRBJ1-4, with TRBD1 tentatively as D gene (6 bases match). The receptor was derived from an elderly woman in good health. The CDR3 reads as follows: CASRWGGGRRINEKLFF. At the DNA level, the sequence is TGTGCCAGCAGGTGGGGCGGGGGGCGCAGGATTAATGAAAAACTGTTTTTT.